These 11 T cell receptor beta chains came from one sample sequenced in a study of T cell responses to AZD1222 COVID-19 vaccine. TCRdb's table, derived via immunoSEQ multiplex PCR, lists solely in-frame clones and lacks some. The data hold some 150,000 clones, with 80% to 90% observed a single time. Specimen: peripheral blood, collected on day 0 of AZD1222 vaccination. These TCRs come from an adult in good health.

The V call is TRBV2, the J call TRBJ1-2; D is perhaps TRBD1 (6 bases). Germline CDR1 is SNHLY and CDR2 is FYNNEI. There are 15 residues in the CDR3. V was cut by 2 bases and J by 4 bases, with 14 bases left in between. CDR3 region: CASSEIRGGSYGYTF. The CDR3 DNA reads TGTGCCAGCAGTGAAATCAGGGGTGGGTCCTATGGCTACACCTTC.

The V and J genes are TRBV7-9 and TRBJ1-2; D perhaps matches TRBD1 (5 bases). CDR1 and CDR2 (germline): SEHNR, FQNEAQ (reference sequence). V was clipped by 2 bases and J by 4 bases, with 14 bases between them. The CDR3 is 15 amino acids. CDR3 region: CASSLQEGRSYGYTF. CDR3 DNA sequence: TGTGCCAGCAGCTTACAGGAGGGGCGCTCCTATGGCTACACCTTC.

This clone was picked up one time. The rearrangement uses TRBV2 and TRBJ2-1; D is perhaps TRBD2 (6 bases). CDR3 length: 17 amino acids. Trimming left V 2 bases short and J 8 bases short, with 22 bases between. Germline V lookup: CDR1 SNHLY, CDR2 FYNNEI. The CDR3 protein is CASSELGLATKRDEQFF. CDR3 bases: TGTGCCAGCAGTGAACTGGGCCTAGCGACCAAGAGAGATGAGCAGTTCTTC.

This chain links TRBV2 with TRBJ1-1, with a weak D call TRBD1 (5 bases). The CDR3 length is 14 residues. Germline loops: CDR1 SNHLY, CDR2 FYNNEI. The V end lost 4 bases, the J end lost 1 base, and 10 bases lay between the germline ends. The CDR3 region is CASSGWGGNTEAFF. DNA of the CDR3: TGTGCCAGCAGTGGATGGGGGGGGAACACTGAAGCTTTCTTT.

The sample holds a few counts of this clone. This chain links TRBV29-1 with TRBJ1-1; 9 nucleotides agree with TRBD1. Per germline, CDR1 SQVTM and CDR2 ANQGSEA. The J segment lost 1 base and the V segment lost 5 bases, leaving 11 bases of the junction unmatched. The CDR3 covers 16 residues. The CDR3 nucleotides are TGCAGCGTTAAGTCCCGGGACAGGGACCCGAACACTGAAGCTTTCTTT. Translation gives CSVKSRDRDPNTEAFF.

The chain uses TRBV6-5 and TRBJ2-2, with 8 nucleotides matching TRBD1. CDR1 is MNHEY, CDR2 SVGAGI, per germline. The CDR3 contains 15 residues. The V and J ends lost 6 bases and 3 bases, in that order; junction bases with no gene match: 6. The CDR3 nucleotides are TGTGCCAGCAGCCGAGGACAGGGCTACACCGGGGAGCTGTTTTTT. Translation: CASSRGQGYTGELFF.

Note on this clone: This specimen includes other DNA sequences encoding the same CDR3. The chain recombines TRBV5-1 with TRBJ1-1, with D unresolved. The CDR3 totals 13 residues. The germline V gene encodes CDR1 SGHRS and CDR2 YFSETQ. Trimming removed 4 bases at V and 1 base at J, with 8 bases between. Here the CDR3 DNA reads TGCGCCAGCAGCCTAAGACAGAACACTGAAGCTTTCTTT. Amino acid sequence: CASSLRQNTEAFF.

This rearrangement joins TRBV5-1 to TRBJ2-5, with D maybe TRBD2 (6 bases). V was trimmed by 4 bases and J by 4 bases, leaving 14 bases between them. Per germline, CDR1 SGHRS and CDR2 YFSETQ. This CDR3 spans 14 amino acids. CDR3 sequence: CASSLGSSSETQYF. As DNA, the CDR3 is TGCGCCAGCAGCCTCGGGAGTAGTTCAGAGACCCAGTACTTC.

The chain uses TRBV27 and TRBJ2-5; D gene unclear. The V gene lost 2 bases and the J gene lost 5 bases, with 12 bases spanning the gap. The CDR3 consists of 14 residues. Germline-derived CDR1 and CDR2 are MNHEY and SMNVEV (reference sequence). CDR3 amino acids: CASSLMLGGETQYF. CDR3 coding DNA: TGTGCCAGCAGTTTAATGCTGGGCGGTGAGACCCAGTACTTC.

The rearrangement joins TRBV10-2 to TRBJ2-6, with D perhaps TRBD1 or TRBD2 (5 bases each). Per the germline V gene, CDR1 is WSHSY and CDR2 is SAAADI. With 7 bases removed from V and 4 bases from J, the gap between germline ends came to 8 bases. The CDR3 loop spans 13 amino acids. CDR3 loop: CASKGDGANVLTF. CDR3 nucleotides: TGCGCCAGCAAAGGGGACGGGGCCAACGTCCTGACTTTC.

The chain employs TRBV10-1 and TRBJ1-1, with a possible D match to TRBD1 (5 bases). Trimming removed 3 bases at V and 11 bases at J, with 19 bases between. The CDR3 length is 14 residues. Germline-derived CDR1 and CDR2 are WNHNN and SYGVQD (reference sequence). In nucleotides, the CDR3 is TGCGCCAGCAGTGATAGGGGTCTACCCGACTGGGCTTTCTTT. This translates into CASSDRGLPDWAFF.